This TCR beta chain originates from a study of T cells in Graves' hyperthyroidism and ophthalmopathy. The ends were cut back, 1 base at V and 9 bases at J, with 10 bases in the middle. Germline lookup yields CDR1 MDHEN and CDR2 SYDVKM. The CDR3 is made up of 13 amino acids. Hyperthyroidism had been newly diagnosed in patients aged 18 to 65, and its duration was under 2 months. This clonotype was recorded at least ten times. It was RNA transcripts that yielded the amplified TCR beta CDR3 regions. TCR CDR3 underwent first-round RT-PCR with the HTBI primer set. TCRdb itself ran the multiplex PCR reads through MiXCR, one entry per CDR3 protein. The repertoire holds approximately 430,000 distinct CDR3 sequences, with around 14% as singletons.

This TCR derives from a woman under 30 with Graves' hyperthyroidism. Sequencing was done on a sample of blood. The chain employs TRBV28 and TRBJ2-1, with D perhaps matching TRBD2 (6 bases). The CDR3 sequence is CASSLLRGSEQFF. The CDR3 coding sequence is TGTGCCAGCAGTTTATTGCGGGGTAGTGAGCAGTTCTTC.